The clone carrying this T cell receptor (beta chain) has a single count. There are 15 residues in the CDR3. The V segment lost 5 bases and the J segment 8 bases; nucleotides outside the gene matches: 7. The germline CDR1 and CDR2 sequences are SGHNT and YENEEA. Original data processing: Amplification from reference gene primers served as the basis for estimated nucleated cell counts. Generated by immunoSEQ multiplex PCR, the TCRdb table keeps only in-frame clones and is missing some. V and J calls and clone size come straight from that table; D and trimming were deduced from the DNA. The sample carries over 150,000 clones, about 74% recorded once. This sample stems from a study of blood T cell repertoires in COVID-19. Study background: COVID-19 samples collected from the United States, Italy and Spain covered acute and convalescent phases. Nucleic acid was either cDNA or gDNA, and it came from T cells, B-cell-depleted T cells, or PBMCs.

The sequencing sample was made of peripheral blood. The V gene is TRBV11-3, the J gene TRBJ2-2; TRBD1 agrees at 11 bases. This receptor was identified in a man between 60 and 75 years old with acute or convalescent COVID-19. The CDR3 protein is CASSPGQGVEGELFF. The CDR3 bases are TGTGCCAGCAGCCCGGGACAGGGGGTAGAAGGGGAGCTGTTTTTT.